The 4 T cell receptor beta chains in this list originate from one sample, sequenced in a study of beta chain features in type 1 diabetes. These receptors lack a known antigen. Study-level results: All four CD4+ subsets from Type 1 diabetes patients carried moderately but significantly shorter TCRB CDR3s.

Every bit of the isolated RNA underwent reverse transcription, so sequencing read expressed TCRB transcripts. Only in-frame clones appear in the TCRdb table, and some are missing; sequencing was by immunoSEQ multiplex PCR. The sample carries almost 350,000 clones, around 8.5% recorded once. Material: central memory CD4+ T cells from blood. The receptors originated from a man aged 25 to 40 with type 1 diabetes.

This clone appeared a few times. This chain connects TRBV14 to TRBJ1-1; D call uncertain. This CDR3 is 12 amino acids long. The germline V gene has CDR1 SGHDN and CDR2 FVKESK. Trimming removed 10 bases at V and 0 bases at J, with 9 bases between. In DNA, the CDR3 is TGTGCCACCAATCGGGTGAACACTGAAGCTTTCTTT. Its translation is CATNRVNTEAFF. Variable domain in full (rest from reference TRBV14 and TRBJ1-1): EAGVTQFPSHSVIEKGQTVTLRCDPISGHDNLYWYRRVMGKEIKFLLHFVKESKQDESGMPNNRFLAERTGGTYSTLKVQPAELEDSGVYFCATNRVNTEAFFGQGTRLTVV.

This clone was detected only a few times. This rearrangement joins TRBV30 to TRBJ1-2, with D possibly TRBD1 on 5 matching bases. The germline CDR1 and CDR2 sequences are GTSNPN and SVGIG (reference sequence). CDR3 length equals 15 residues. The ends were cut back, 2 bases at V and 0 bases at J, with 13 bases in the middle. The CDR3 bases are TGTGCCTGGAGTCCTTTGGGGCAAACTAACTATGGCTACACCTTC. It yields the protein CAWSPLGQTNYGYTF. The full variable domain, completed using reference TRBV30 and TRBJ1-2, is SQTIHQWPATLVQPVGSPLSLECTVEGTSNPNLYWYRQAAGRGLQLLFYSVGIGQISSEVPQNLSASRPQDRQFILSSKKLLLSDSGFYLCAWSPLGQTNYGYTFGSGTRLTVV.

This clone occurred a few times. The same CDR3 is also encoded by other DNA sequences in this sample. This sequence joins TRBV30 and TRBJ1-5; no reliable D call. Germline V lookup: CDR1 GTSNPN, CDR2 SVGIG (reference sequence). V shed 2 bases and J shed 3 bases, with 5 bases lying between them. This CDR3 is built from 12 residues. The CDR3: CAWSYNNQPQHF. The DNA of the CDR3 is TGTGCCTGGAGTTATAACAATCAGCCCCAGCATTTT.

This clone was counted at least ten times. The V gene is TRBV11-3, the J gene TRBJ2-1; 7 bases are shared with TRBD2. The J segment lost 1 base and the V segment lost 0 bases, leaving 6 bases of the junction unmatched. Per the germline V gene, CDR1 is SGHNT and CDR2 is YENEEA. This CDR3 comprises 17 residues. The chain's CDR3 is CASSLDIGGGSYNEQFF. In DNA form, the CDR3 reads TGTGCCAGCAGCTTAGATATTGGCGGGGGATCCTACAATGAGCAGTTCTTC.